This passage covers 25 T cell receptor beta chains from one sample sequenced in a study of identical twins. TCRdb reprocessed the 5' RACE reads via MiXCR and lists one record per CDR3 protein. The table includes around 1.7 million distinct CDR3 sequences, about 32% detected once. Input material: cord blood. These receptors originate from a newborn girl in good health.

The chain employs TRBV3-1 and TRBJ1-4, with D perhaps TRBD1 (5 bases). This CDR3 spans 15 amino acids. From germline, CDR1 is LGHDT and CDR2 YNNKEL (reference sequence). Trimming pared 1 base from V and 3 bases from J, leaving 9 bases between. CDR3 in DNA: TGTGCCAGCAGCCAAGGGGACTTCCCTAATGAAAAACTGTTTTTT. Translated, it gives CASSQGDFPNEKLFF.

At least ten counts were recorded for this clonotype. The rearrangement links TRBV7-8 to TRBJ2-7; the D is unclear. Trimming pared 0 bases from V and 7 bases from J, leaving 7 bases between. Germline values: CDR1 SGHVS, CDR2 FQNEAQ. The CDR3 is 12 amino acids. CDR3 sequence (DNA): TGTGCCAGCAGCTTAGCGTTGAGGGAGCAGTACTTC. It codes for CASSLALREQYF.

The CDR3 coding sequence is TGTGCCAGCAGCCTCCGGGAAGGGCTCGGGACCCTTGCAACTAATGAAAAACTGTTTTTT. Translation: CASSLREGLGTLATNEKLFF. This rearrangement joins TRBV7-6 to TRBJ1-4, with D tentatively TRBD1 (5 bases). V was trimmed by 5 bases and J by 0 bases, leaving 25 bases between them. Germline V CDR1 and CDR2: SGHVS, FNYEAQ. CDR3 length: 20 residues.

In this sample, this clonotype turned up a few times. The chain has TRBV21-1 and TRBJ1-5. TRBV21-1 counts as a pseudogene. CDR3 length equals 14 residues. The CDR3 nucleotides are TGTGCCAGCAGCACCCGCTCTAGCAATCAGCCCCAGCATTTT. It encodes CASSTRSSNQPQHF.

The gene calls are TRBV5-1 and TRBJ1-1; D possibly corresponds to TRBD1 (6 bases). The CDR3 has 15 amino acids. Germline V gives CDR1 SGHRS, CDR2 YFSETQ. Trimming took 4 bases from V and 1 from J, leaving 14 bases between them. In DNA form, the CDR3 reads TGCGCCAGCAGCCCGAGGGGGGGCACGAACACTGAAGCTTTCTTT. The encoded protein is CASSPRGGTNTEAFF.

This clonotype was observed at least ten times. The chain recombines TRBV28 with TRBJ2-3; D could derive from TRBD1 or TRBD2 (5 bases each). The CDR3 has 13 amino acids. Germline values: CDR1 MDHEN, CDR2 SYDVKM. The V end was cut by 9 bases, the J end by 7 bases, with 17 bases between. CDR3 residues: CASRGPPSYTQYF. CDR3 DNA sequence: TGTGCCAGTAGGGGACCCCCAAGTTATACGCAGTATTTT.

The V and J genes are TRBV7-9 and TRBJ1-6, with TRBD1 as a possible D gene (6 bases). Germline assignment: CDR1 SEHNR and CDR2 FQNEAQ (reference sequence). V was clipped by 6 bases and J by 8 bases, with 14 bases between them. The CDR3 loop spans 14 amino acids. Here the CDR3 DNA reads TGTGCCAGCAGAAAGAGGGGGGGGGATTCACCCCTCCACTTT. This translates into CASRKRGGDSPLHF.

This clonotype has ten or more counts. The V and J genes are TRBV2 and TRBJ2-1; maybe TRBD2 (5 bases). The CDR3 is 11 residues long. Trimming cost V 3 bases and J 8 bases, with 5 bases left between them. Germline V gives CDR1 SNHLY, CDR2 FYNNEI. CDR3 sequence reads: CASSERDEQFF. The CDR3 DNA reads as TGTGCCAGCAGTGAGCGGGATGAGCAGTTCTTC.

This clonotype was observed many times. The gene calls are TRBV29-1 and TRBJ2-7; 9 bases agree with TRBD1. Germline-derived CDR1 and CDR2 are SQVTM and ANQGSEA. The ends lost 6 bases at V and 0 bases at J; junction bases unmatched: 6. The CDR3 spans 14 residues. CDR3 residues: CSVEKTGGSYEQYF. The CDR3 nucleotides are TGCAGCGTCGAAAAGACAGGGGGCTCCTACGAGCAGTACTTC.

The rearrangement joins TRBV25-1 to TRBJ1-5, with 9 bases lining up with TRBD1. This CDR3 is built from 19 residues. The germline V gene encodes CDR1 MGHDK and CDR2 SYGVNS. V was pared by 3 bases and J by 0 bases, with 12 bases of the junction left unmatched. As DNA, the CDR3 is TGTGCCAGCAGTGACTGGACAGGGGTTGGGATATATAGCAATCAGCCCCAGCATTTT. Its protein is CASSDWTGVGIYSNQPQHF.

The chain combines TRBV28 with TRBJ2-1; 12 bases match TRBD2. V shed 8 bases and J 3 bases; nucleotides not matched to a gene: 11. This CDR3 has 17 amino acids. Germline CDR1 and CDR2: MDHEN and SYDVKM. Here the CDR3 DNA reads TGTGCCAGCCCCCCGACTAGCGGGAGAAACCTCTACAATGAGCAGTTCTTC. Its translation: CASPPTSGRNLYNEQFF.

Of note for this clonotype: A much larger clonotype is one base distant, so this may be a read error. The chain links TRBV29-1 to TRBJ2-1; TRBD2 agrees at 10 bases. The CDR3 loop spans 15 amino acids. CDR1 is SQVTM, CDR2 ANQGSEA, per germline. V lost 0 bases to trimming and J lost 13 bases; unmatched junction nucleotides: 12. The CDR3 spells CSVEDLTSGVGTQFF. The CDR3 DNA reads as TGCAGCGTTGAAGATCTAACTAGCGGGGTGGGAACCCAGTTCTTC.

The chain has TRBV6-6 and TRBJ2-3, with no clear D. The CDR3 runs 15 residues. Germline V gives CDR1 MNHNY, CDR2 SVGAGI (reference sequence). V was clipped by 6 bases and J by 0 bases, with 13 bases between them. CDR3 amino acids: CASRDARSSTDTQYF. The CDR3 DNA reads as TGTGCCAGCAGGGACGCAAGATCTAGCACAGATACGCAGTATTTT.

The V call is TRBV24-1, the J call TRBJ2-7; 8 bases line up with TRBD2. The germline V gene has CDR1 KGHDR and CDR2 SFDVKD. V lost 2 bases, J lost 0 bases, and 8 bases stayed unmatched. The CDR3 is 17 amino acids. The CDR3 loop is CATSDCSGLASSYEQYF. CDR3 coding DNA: TGTGCCACCAGTGATTGCTCTGGACTAGCCAGCTCCTACGAGCAGTACTTC.

This chain uses TRBV28 with TRBJ2-5; 8 bases are a match to TRBD2. V lost 2 bases, J lost 4 bases, and 9 bases stayed unmatched. The CDR3 has 16 amino acids. The germline V gene encodes CDR1 MDHEN and CDR2 SYDVKM. CDR3 sequence reads: CASSLPGGAGVETQYF. CDR3 sequence (DNA): TGTGCCAGCAGTTTACCCGGGGGGGCGGGAGTAGAGACCCAGTACTTC. Variable domain in full (rest from reference TRBV28 and TRBJ2-5): DVKVTQSSRYLVKRTGEKVFLECVQDMDHENMFWYRQDPGLGLRLIYFSYDVKMKEKGDIPEGYSVSREKKERFSLILESASTNQTSMYLCASSLPGGAGVETQYFGPGTRLLVL.

The V call is TRBV6-6, the J call TRBJ2-3; 8 positions agree with TRBD2. Germline-derived CDR1 and CDR2 are MNHNY and SVGAGI (reference sequence). CDR3 size: 17 residues. J lost 2 bases, V lost 2 bases, and 9 bases had no gene match. CDR3 protein: CASSYREGHRYTDTQYF. In DNA form, the CDR3 reads TGTGCCAGCAGTTACCGGGAGGGCCATCGTTACACAGATACGCAGTATTTT.

The V and J genes are TRBV10-3 and TRBJ2-3; 12 bases fit TRBD2. In germline, CDR1 is ENHRY, CDR2 SYGVKD. V lost 2 bases to trimming and J lost 4 bases; unmatched junction nucleotides: 1. The CDR3 extends over 15 amino acids. Here the CDR3 DNA reads TGTGCCATCAGTGAGCGACTAGCGGGAGCAGATACGCAGTATTTT. Its protein product is CAISERLAGADTQYF.

The rearrangement links TRBV6-1 to TRBJ1-2; the D is unclear. CDR1 and CDR2 (germline): MNHNS, SASEGT. The CDR3 covers 11 residues. The V gene lost 8 bases and the J gene lost 4 bases, with 8 bases spanning the gap. In nucleotides, the CDR3 is TGTGCCAGCGTAAGGAGCTATGGCTACACCTTC. Residues: CASVRSYGYTF.

The V call is TRBV4-1, the J call TRBJ2-3, with 9 bases lining up with TRBD2. Germline V CDR1 and CDR2: MGHRA, YSYEKL. The CDR3 length is 18 residues. J lost 2 bases, V lost 1 base, and 10 bases had no gene match. CDR3: CASSQGLAGSRTTDTQYF. The CDR3 bases are TGCGCCAGCAGCCAAGGGCTAGCGGGGTCTCGCACCACAGATACGCAGTATTTT.

The J gene is TRBJ2-4, the V gene TRBV12-3 or TRBV12-4; D is unresolved. The J call could be wrong; TRBJ2-7 is a better fit for the DNA end. The CDR3 contains 12 residues. Here the CDR3 reads CAAHPTDYEQYF. In DNA form, the CDR3 reads TGTGCCGCCCACCCCACCGACTACGAGCAGTACTTC.

This clonotype has only a few counts. The rearrangement joins TRBV5-1 to TRBJ2-4; 13 nucleotides match TRBD2. Germline V lookup: CDR1 SGHRS, CDR2 YFSETQ. Germline trimming cut 2 bases from V and 1 base from J; bases unmatched to any gene: 6. This CDR3 comprises 18 residues. DNA of the CDR3: TGCGCCAGCAGCTTTCGGGGACTAGCGGGAAACGCCAAAAACATTCAGTACTTC. This sequence encodes CASSFRGLAGNAKNIQYF.

This chain connects TRBV9 to TRBJ2-7; 10 nucleotides align to TRBD2. The CDR3 totals 15 residues. J lost 3 bases, V lost 0 bases, and 3 bases had no gene match. Germline V gives CDR1 SGDLS, CDR2 YYNGEE. The CDR3 spells CASSVDASGGYEQYF. CDR3 DNA: TGTGCCAGCAGCGTAGACGCTAGCGGGGGCTACGAGCAGTACTTC.

The J gene is TRBJ2-1, the V gene TRBV9; 11 bases map to TRBD2. The V segment lost 0 bases and the J segment 3 bases; nucleotides outside the gene matches: 8. Germline-derived CDR1 and CDR2 are SGDLS and YYNGEE. This CDR3 is built from 18 residues. CDR3 DNA sequence: TGTGCCAGCAGCGTAGAGGGATCTAGCGGGAGGTACTACAATGAGCAGTTCTTC. It translates to CASSVEGSSGRYYNEQFF. Filled out from reference TRBV9 and TRBJ2-1, the complete variable domain reads DSGVTQTPKHLITATGQRVTLRCSPRSGDLSVYWYQQSLDQGLQFLIQYYNGEERAKGNILERFSAQQFPDLHSELNLSSLELGDSALYFCASSVEGSSGRYYNEQFFGPGTRLTVL.

This clonotype appeared a few times. The genes are TRBV6-5 and TRBJ1-2; no clear D. Germline values: CDR1 MNHEY, CDR2 SVGAGI. The CDR3 is 15 amino acids. Trimming took 6 bases from V and 4 from J, leaving 18 bases between them. The CDR3 here is CASSLRTLDFYGYTF. CDR3 sequence (DNA): TGTGCCAGCAGCCTACGGACCCTTGACTTCTATGGCTACACCTTC.

A note on this clonotype: A much larger clonotype is one base distant, so this may be a read error. The chain links TRBV12-3 or TRBV12-4 to TRBJ2-5; possible D gene TRBD2, 5 bases. The J call may be wrong; the DNA end is better matched by TRBJ2-1. This CDR3 contains 14 residues. Written as DNA, the CDR3 is TGTGCCAGCAATGAGGGTTCGCTTCAAGAGACCCAGTTCTTC. The encoded protein is CASNEGSLQETQFF.